One and the same sample provided the 7 T cell receptor beta chains below, sequenced in a study of cytomegalovirus exposure and HLA in healthy donors. The PCR employed 60 Vbeta primers together with 13 Jbeta primers. TCRdb's copy holds only in-frame clones and misses some; the assay was immunoSEQ multiplex PCR. This table has 100,000 or so clones, approximately 72% appearing once. Sequences were obtained from PBMCs. The receptor set was obtained from a young man in good health and CMV-seronegative.

The genes are TRBV6-6 and TRBJ2-7; possible D gene TRBD1, 5 bases. CDR3 length equals 12 residues. V lost 3 bases and J 5 bases, leaving 8 bases between the germline ends. The germline V gene has CDR1 MNHNY and CDR2 SVGAGI (reference sequence). CDR3 loop: CASSYKDNEQYF. In DNA, the CDR3 is TGTGCCAGCAGTTATAAGGACAACGAGCAGTACTTC.

The chain combines TRBV6-5 with TRBJ2-1; 13 positions agree with TRBD2. Germline trimming cut 6 bases from V and 9 bases from J; bases unmatched to any gene: 5. This CDR3 comprises 14 residues. Looked up from germline, CDR1 is MNHEY and CDR2 is SVGAGI. The CDR3: CASRRLAGGGEQFF. The CDR3 DNA follows: TGTGCCAGCAGGAGACTAGCGGGAGGTGGTGAGCAGTTCTTC.

The rearrangement uses TRBV7-8 and TRBJ1-3; 10 positions match TRBD1. This CDR3 has 17 amino acids. The junction had 11 bases not matched to a gene; V was cut back by 5 bases and J by 4 bases. Per germline, CDR1 SGHVS and CDR2 FQNEAQ. The CDR3 nucleotides are TGTGCCAGCAGCGCATGGGACAGGGGAGCCCAAGGAAACACCATATATTTT. This encodes CASSAWDRGAQGNTIYF.

J is TRBJ1-1 and V is TRBV7-3; D is undetermined. Germline V gene sequence: CDR1 SGHTA, CDR2 FQGTGA. The CDR3 sequence is 14 residues long. V was clipped by 5 bases and J by 4 bases, with 14 bases between them. Here the CDR3 reads CASSPVPSGTEAFF. In nucleotides, the CDR3 is TGTGCCAGCAGCCCCGTTCCCTCCGGCACTGAAGCTTTCTTT.

The gene calls are TRBV28 and TRBJ1-2, with D hard to call. Germline lookup yields CDR1 MDHEN and CDR2 SYDVKM. Trimming left V 6 bases short and J 4 bases short, with 15 bases between. The CDR3 length is 14 residues. CDR3 bases: TGTGCCAGCAGCTCCCCCCAGGTGCGCTATGGCTACACCTTC. Residues: CASSSPQVRYGYTF.

This clone showed up just a few times. V usage is TRBV19 and J usage is TRBJ1-1, with TRBD1 matching 10 bases. The CDR3 is 14 residues long. From germline, CDR1 is LNHDA and CDR2 SQIVND (reference sequence). The junction had 6 bases not matched to a gene; V was cut back by 6 bases and J by 5 bases. The CDR3 loop is CASSTGQGRTEAFF. The CDR3 region has the DNA TGTGCCAGTAGCACGGGACAGGGGAGGACTGAAGCTTTCTTT.

The chain uses TRBV11-2 and TRBJ1-1; possible D gene TRBD1, 6 bases. V lost 5 bases and J 11 bases, leaving 27 bases between the germline ends. CDR3 length: 16 residues. The germline gives CDR1 SGHAT, CDR2 FQNNGV. The CDR3 spells CASSPIPGGSGAMAFF. DNA of the CDR3: TGTGCCAGCAGCCCCATTCCGGGGGGCTCCGGAGCAATGGCTTTCTTT.